Below, 28 T cell receptor beta chains from the same sample are listed, as sequenced in a study of T-cell memory formation after mild COVID-19. TCRdb re-called the 5' RACE reads with MiXCR, one entry per CDR3 protein. The data contain around 190,000 distinct CDR3 sequences, approximately 18% of them seen just once; the ten biggest clones take up roughly 3.9%. Sequenced sample: PBMCs or a T cell subset sorted from them (not recorded which). The receptors derive from a man aged 18 to 30 who had mild COVID-19 (a few samples of this study predate the infection). Cell type and time point are not known.

This clonotype was counted a few times. The V and J genes are TRBV4-1 and TRBJ1-6; D possibly corresponds to TRBD1 (6 bases). V lost 0 bases and J 10 bases, leaving 13 bases between the germline ends. This CDR3 is built from 15 residues. Germline values: CDR1 MGHRA, CDR2 YSYEKL. Written as DNA, the CDR3 is TGCGCCAGCAGCCAAGATTCCCGGGGGCGGTCACCCCTCCACTTT. It yields the protein CASSQDSRGRSPLHF.

The gene calls are TRBV6-5 and TRBJ1-2, with TRBD1 identical over 9 bases. V lost 0 bases and J lost 2; bases outside the gene matches: 4. In germline, CDR1 is MNHEY, CDR2 SVGAGI. The length of the CDR3 is 16 residues. The CDR3 loop is CASSYSTGGGNYGYTF. The CDR3 DNA is TGTGCCAGCAGTTACTCGACAGGGGGAGGGAACTATGGCTACACCTTC.

This clonotype was seen just once. The chain recombines TRBV7-2 with TRBJ1-2; 10 nucleotides line up with TRBD1. CDR1 and CDR2 from the germline V gene are SGHTA and FQGNSA. V lost 2 bases, J lost 6 bases, and 6 bases stayed unmatched. This CDR3 has 15 amino acids. The CDR3 nucleotides are TGTGCCAGCAGCTTACGTTCCGGGACAGGGGATGGCTACACCTTC. Amino acid sequence: CASSLRSGTGDGYTF. The whole variable domain, filled in from reference TRBV7-2 and TRBJ1-2, reads GAGVSQSPSNKVTEKGKDVELRCDPISGHTALYWYRQSLGQGLEFLIYFQGNSAPDKSGLPSDRFSAERTGGSVSTLTIQRTQQEDSAVYLCASSLRSGTGDGYTFGSGTRLTVV.

The gene calls are TRBV5-6 and TRBJ1-5; 12 bases align to TRBD1. V was pared by 0 bases and J by 4 bases, with 2 bases of the junction left unmatched. Germline CDR1 and CDR2: SGHDT and YYEEEE. CDR3 size: 16 residues. CDR3 in amino acids: CASSLGDRGPNQPQHF. The DNA of the CDR3 is TGTGCCAGCAGCTTGGGGGACAGGGGGCCTAATCAGCCCCAGCATTTT.

This clonotype was seen more than once but under ten times. CDR3 in amino acids: CSVPSGGAPMGDTQYF. The DNA for the CDR3 is TGCAGCGTCCCGAGCGGGGGGGCTCCGATGGGGGATACGCAGTATTTT. This sequence joins TRBV29-1 and TRBJ2-3, with 10 bases matching TRBD2. CDR3 length equals 16 residues. V was pared by 6 bases and J by 6 bases, with 15 bases of the junction left unmatched. Germline assignment: CDR1 SQVTM and CDR2 ANQGSEA.

This clonotype was counted only a few times. The chain couples TRBV2 to TRBJ2-1, with D perhaps TRBD1 (6 bases). V was shortened by 8 bases and J by 7 bases, with 18 bases between the two germline ends. CDR1 SNHLY and CDR2 FYNNEI come from the germline V gene. The CDR3 is 14 amino acids. CDR3 DNA sequence: TGTGCCAGCCGCAGAGGGGGAACGGAAAATGAGCAGTTCTTC. Protein product: CASRRGGTENEQFF.

The gene calls are TRBV18 and TRBJ1-1; D gene unclear. The V and J ends lost 3 bases and 5 bases respectively, with 13 bases between them. CDR3 length: 14 residues. Germline CDR1 KGHSH, CDR2 LQKENI. CDR3 coding DNA: TGTGCCAGCTCACCTGGGTCCTCTCGGACTGAAGCTTTCTTT. Protein sequence: CASSPGSSRTEAFF.

The sample holds a few counts of this clonotype. This chain connects TRBV7-2 to TRBJ2-2; 11 nucleotides align to TRBD2. V lost 1 base to trimming and J lost 0 bases; unmatched junction nucleotides: 4. The CDR3 has 18 amino acids. Germline V gene lookup returns CDR1 SGHTA and CDR2 FQGNSA. CDR3 amino acids: CASSLVPSGGTNTGELFF. The CDR3 DNA sequence: TGTGCCAGCAGCTTAGTCCCTAGCGGGGGGACGAACACCGGGGAGCTGTTTTTT.

The CDR3 DNA is TGTGCCAGCAGCCCCGGAGGGGGCTCTGGGGCCAACGTCCTGACTTTC. As protein: CASSPGGGSGANVLTF. This chain links TRBV12-3 or TRBV12-4 with TRBJ2-6; D is tentatively TRBD1 or TRBD2 (6 bases each). V was cut by 6 bases and J by 0 bases, with 12 bases left in between. This CDR3 has 16 amino acids.

The chain combines TRBV18 with TRBJ2-7; possible D gene TRBD2, 7 bases. From germline, CDR1 is KGHSH and CDR2 LQKENI. This CDR3 comprises 16 residues. Trimming cost V 5 bases and J 0 bases, with 17 bases left between them. The CDR3 bases are TGTGCCAGCTCATCCGCGGGGGCCAGGAGCTCCTACGAGCAGTACTTC. It yields the protein CASSSAGARSSYEQYF. Full variable domain (outside the CDR3, taken from reference TRBV18 and TRBJ2-7): NAGVMQNPRHLVRRRGQEARLRCSPMKGHSHVYWYRQLPEEGLKFMVYLQKENIIDESGMPKERFSAEFPKEGPSILRIQQVVRGDSAAYFCASSSAGARSSYEQYFGPGTRLTVT.

V is TRBV4-3 and J is TRBJ1-2; D gene uncertain. The length of the CDR3 is 14 residues. Germline values: CDR1 LGHNA, CDR2 YSLEER. The ends were cut back, 0 bases at V and 0 bases at J, with 5 bases in the middle. The CDR3 loop is CASSQEVTNYGYTF. The CDR3 DNA reads TGCGCCAGCAGCCAAGAAGTGACTAACTATGGCTACACCTTC.

This clonotype was seen a handful of times. The chain links TRBV14 to TRBJ2-1, with 13 bases identical to TRBD2. CDR3 length: 17 residues. V lost 2 bases and J lost 8; bases outside the gene matches: 9. Germline CDR1 is SGHDN and CDR2 is FVKESK. CDR3 sequence reads: CASSQSALAGGPHEQFF. In DNA form, the CDR3 reads TGTGCCAGCAGCCAATCCGCACTAGCGGGGGGGCCCCATGAGCAGTTCTTC.

The sample holds many counts of this clonotype. V and J are TRBV11-1 and TRBJ2-3; TRBD2 agrees at 14 bases. The CDR3 spans 16 residues. CDR1 SGHAT and CDR2 FQDESV come from the germline V gene (reference sequence). Trimming at V came to 3 bases and at J to 7 bases, leaving 6 bases not matched to a gene. The CDR3 DNA reads TGTGCCAGCAGCTTGACTAGCGGGGGGGCCTGGAATACGCAGTATTTT. As protein: CASSLTSGGAWNTQYF.

This clonotype was observed at least ten times. This chain connects TRBV12-3 or TRBV12-4 to TRBJ2-5; maybe TRBD2 (6 bases). V lost 5 bases, J lost 4 bases, and 11 bases lay in between. There are 13 residues in the CDR3. DNA for the CDR3: TGTGCCAGCAGTCCGCAGGGAGGAGAGACCCAGTACTTC. It yields the protein CASSPQGGETQYF.

This clonotype was seen at least ten times. The chain carries TRBV10-3 and TRBJ2-6, with D unresolved. The CDR3 has 13 residues. Germline-derived CDR1 and CDR2 are ENHRY and SYGVKD. Deletions cut 8 bases from V and 3 bases from J, with 8 bases between. CDR3 sequence (DNA): TGTGCCATCGAGCAGGTTGGGGCCAACGTCCTGACTTTC. This gives the protein CAIEQVGANVLTF.

This chain uses TRBV7-9 with TRBJ1-1, with D unclear. The V end lost 5 bases, the J end lost 6 bases, and 10 bases lay between the germline ends. Per the germline V gene, CDR1 is SEHNR and CDR2 is FQNEAQ (reference sequence). The CDR3 loop spans 12 amino acids. The CDR3 loop is CASSMEGPEAFF. The CDR3 coding sequence is TGTGCCAGCAGCATGGAGGGTCCTGAAGCTTTCTTT.

This clonotype showed up just a few times. The V and J genes are TRBV7-2 and TRBJ1-5; D is unresolved. In germline, CDR1 is SGHTA, CDR2 FQGNSA. Trimming took 1 base from V and 7 from J, leaving 8 bases between them. CDR3 length: 13 residues. As DNA, the CDR3 is TGTGCCAGCAGCTTAGACAGAACCCAGCCCCAGCATTTT. Its translation is CASSLDRTQPQHF.

This clonotype was seen more than once but under ten times. The V gene is TRBV27, the J gene TRBJ2-5, with 8 bases aligning to TRBD1. V gave up 5 bases and J gave up 6 bases; unmatched junction bases: 5. The CDR3 runs 13 residues. Germline loops: CDR1 MNHEY, CDR2 SMNVEV (reference sequence). The CDR3 is CASSGQGRQTQYF. The CDR3 DNA reads as TGTGCCAGCAGTGGACAGGGTAGGCAGACCCAGTACTTC.

There are a few counts of this clonotype. V and J are TRBV18 and TRBJ1-1, with D possibly matching TRBD1 (5 bases). This CDR3 is 13 amino acids long. Per the germline V gene, CDR1 is KGHSH and CDR2 is LQKENI. V was clipped by 5 bases and J by 3 bases, with 10 bases between them. The CDR3 here is CASSVRADTEAFF. For the CDR3, the DNA is TGTGCCAGCTCAGTCAGGGCTGACACTGAAGCTTTCTTT.

In this sample, this clonotype turned up a few times. CDR3: CASSMGLQETQYF. For the CDR3, the DNA is TGTGCCAGTAGTATGGGTCTACAAGAGACCCAGTACTTC. The rearrangement uses TRBV19 and TRBJ2-5; no reliable D call. CDR3 size: 13 residues. V lost 3 bases, J lost 2 bases, and 7 bases lay in between. Germline loops: CDR1 LNHDA, CDR2 SQIVND (reference sequence).

The V call is TRBV7-2, the J call TRBJ2-5; 8 bases align to TRBD1. The CDR3 contains 14 residues. The junction had 4 bases not matched to a gene; V was cut back by 5 bases and J by 2 bases. In germline, CDR1 is SGHTA, CDR2 FQGNSA. The CDR3 loop is CASSKDRAQETQYF. DNA for the CDR3: TGTGCCAGCAGCAAGGACAGGGCACAAGAGACCCAGTACTTC. The whole variable domain, remainder taken from reference TRBV7-2 and TRBJ2-5, is GAGVSQSPSNKVTEKGKDVELRCDPISGHTALYWYRQSLGQGLEFLIYFQGNSAPDKSGLPSDRFSAERTGGSVSTLTIQRTQQEDSAVYLCASSKDRAQETQYFGPGTRLLVL.

The chain carries TRBV12-3 or TRBV12-4 and TRBJ2-3; 7 bases line up with TRBD1. The CDR3 length is 14 residues. With V trimmed by 2 bases and J by 3 bases, 2 bases remained unmatched. This CDR3 reads CASSLTTGTDTQYF. The CDR3 DNA reads as TGTGCCAGCAGTTTAACGACAGGGACAGATACGCAGTATTTT.

The rearrangement links TRBV7-3 to TRBJ2-1; a weak D match, TRBD1 (5 bases). The CDR3 runs 13 residues. V was clipped by 6 bases and J by 2 bases, with 8 bases between them. Germline CDR1 is SGHTA and CDR2 is FQGTGA. The CDR3 protein is CASSGQTYNEQFF. The CDR3 DNA is TGTGCCAGCAGTGGACAAACCTACAATGAGCAGTTCTTC.

V is TRBV12-3 or TRBV12-4 and J is TRBJ1-5, with a tentative D call TRBD1 (5 bases). V dropped 6 bases and J dropped 9 bases, with 18 bases sitting between them. The CDR3 consists of 14 residues. This chain's CDR3 is CASSPRAGPSPQHF. The CDR3 DNA follows: TGTGCCAGCAGCCCCCGGGCAGGGCCCTCGCCCCAGCATTTT.

This clonotype was counted a few times. The chain carries TRBV4-3 and TRBJ1-2, with D hard to call. The CDR3 covers 15 residues. V shed 0 bases and J shed 2 bases, with 10 bases lying between them. The germline V gene has CDR1 LGHNA and CDR2 YSLEER. The CDR3 DNA is TGCGCCAGCAGCCAAGATCATAACACCAACTATGGCTACACCTTC. Translating gives CASSQDHNTNYGYTF.

This clonotype was seen a few times. The V gene is TRBV7-9, the J gene TRBJ2-7; the match to TRBD2 covers 11 bases. Per the germline V gene, CDR1 is SEHNR and CDR2 is FQNEAQ (reference sequence). This CDR3 spans 15 amino acids. The V segment lost 5 bases and the J segment 5 bases; nucleotides outside the gene matches: 8. The CDR3 loop is CASSPIAGGTHEQYF. In DNA, the CDR3 is TGTGCCAGCAGCCCTATAGCGGGGGGGACCCACGAGCAGTACTTC.

This clonotype was counted at least ten times. V usage is TRBV7-3 and J usage is TRBJ1-2; TRBD1 is a possible D gene (5 bases). Germline V gene lookup returns CDR1 SGHTA and CDR2 FQGTGA. The CDR3 runs 13 residues. V shed 3 bases and J shed 4 bases, with 9 bases lying between them. As DNA, the CDR3 is TGTGCCAGCAGCTTGGACACATCCTATGGCTACACCTTC. It is translated as CASSLDTSYGYTF.

V and J are TRBV5-4 and TRBJ2-3; D may be TRBD1 (5 bases). The CDR3 covers 14 residues. Germline CDR1 SGHNT, CDR2 YYREEE (reference sequence). The V and J ends lost 1 base and 4 bases respectively, with 10 bases between them. CDR3 sequence (DNA): TGTGCCAGCAGCTTGAAGGCAGGGCCAGATACGCAGTATTTT. It translates to CASSLKAGPDTQYF.